The 24 T cell receptor beta chains below come from one sample, sequenced in a study of radiation and T cells in renal cell carcinoma. Libraries were prepared by immunoSEQ multiplex PCR; TCRdb keeps only in-frame clonotypes and omits some of them. The sample lists about 140,000 clones; over 65% were seen once. Time point described: baseline pretreatment blood. Described treatment: 15 Gy SBRT to primary tumor, nephrectomy 4 weeks later. Sequencing was performed on blood, taken from a patient whose treatment included radiotherapy and nephrectomy. These receptors all come from a woman in her fifties or sixties with renal cell carcinoma.

The chain is built from TRBV28 and TRBJ1-5; 7 positions match TRBD1. Germline V gene sequence: CDR1 MDHEN, CDR2 SYDVKM. CDR3 length: 15 amino acids. The V and J ends lost 2 bases and 7 bases, in that order; junction bases with no gene match: 8. Here the CDR3 reads CASSLGGQMEQPQHF. In DNA form, the CDR3 reads TGTGCCAGCAGTTTAGGGGGACAGATGGAACAGCCCCAGCATTTT.

V and J are TRBV5-1 and TRBJ1-1; 7 nucleotides match TRBD1. Germline CDR1 reads SGHRS; CDR2 reads YFSETQ. CDR3 length: 14 residues. The V segment lost 3 bases and the J segment 5 bases; nucleotides outside the gene matches: 7. The chain's CDR3 is CASSSNTGVTEAFF. CDR3 DNA sequence: TGCGCCAGCAGCTCGAACACAGGGGTTACTGAAGCTTTCTTT.

The chain joins TRBV5-1 to TRBJ2-7, with D tentatively TRBD2 (6 bases). Germline V gives CDR1 SGHRS, CDR2 YFSETQ. The CDR3 spans 14 residues. Trimming pared 0 bases from V and 5 bases from J, leaving 12 bases between. The CDR3 sequence is CASSLVGLANEQYF. DNA of the CDR3: TGCGCCAGCAGCTTGGTAGGGCTAGCGAACGAGCAGTACTTC.

The chain carries TRBV28 and TRBJ1-5; D ambiguous. Trimming removed 5 bases from V and 2 bases from J, with 10 bases in between. The V gene's germline CDR1 is MDHEN and CDR2 SYDVKM. This CDR3 has 14 amino acids. The CDR3 DNA reads as TGTGCCAGCAGTAGCTACGTGGGCAATCAGCCCCAGCATTTT. Translation: CASSSYVGNQPQHF. The complete variable domain, with remaining parts taken from reference TRBV28 and TRBJ1-5, reads DVKVTQSSRYLVKRTGEKVFLECVQDMDHENMFWYRQDPGLGLRLIYFSYDVKMKEKGDIPEGYSVSREKKERFSLILESASTNQTSMYLCASSSYVGNQPQHFGDGTRLSIL.

V gene TRBV20-1 combines with J gene TRBJ2-5; D gene uncertain. V was clipped by 0 bases and J by 5 bases, with 4 bases between them. The germline V gene has CDR1 DFQATT and CDR2 SNEGSKA (reference sequence). CDR3 size: 11 residues. This CDR3 reads CSARDSETQYF. In DNA form, the CDR3 reads TGCAGTGCTAGAGATTCGGAGACCCAGTACTTC.

This chain joins TRBV5-1 and TRBJ1-1; D not resolved. CDR1 and CDR2 from the germline V gene are SGHRS and YFSETQ. Trimming took off 5 bases at V and 0 bases at J, with 8 bases between the two ends. The CDR3 runs to 13 residues. The chain's CDR3 is CASRIGLNTEAFF. The CDR3 region has the DNA TGCGCCAGCAGGATAGGACTGAACACTGAAGCTTTCTTT.

This clone was counted once. J is TRBJ1-2 and V is TRBV10-2; 8 bases agree with TRBD1. The CDR3 is 13 residues long. J gave up 4 bases and V 6 bases, and 4 bases lay outside the gene matches. The germline CDR1 and CDR2 sequences are WSHSY and SAAADI. CDR3 residues: CASSGQGPYGYTF. CDR3 DNA sequence: TGCGCCAGCAGCGGACAGGGCCCCTATGGCTACACCTTC.

The CDR3 protein is CAWSLGLQSYNEQFF. The CDR3 coding sequence is TGTGCCTGGAGTCTAGGTCTCCAAAGTTACAATGAGCAGTTCTTC. This rearrangement joins TRBV30 to TRBJ2-1; D remains ambiguous. This CDR3 is built from 15 residues. V shed 2 bases and J shed 4 bases, with 15 bases lying between them. Germline lookup yields CDR1 GTSNPN and CDR2 SVGIG (reference sequence). Supplemented by reference TRBV30 and TRBJ2-1, the full variable domain reads SQTIHQWPATLVQPVGSPLSLECTVEGTSNPNLYWYRQAAGRGLQLLFYSVGIGQISSEVPQNLSASRPQDRQFILSSKKLLLSDSGFYLCAWSLGLQSYNEQFFGPGTRLTVL.

The table lists this clone with a few counts. This rearrangement joins TRBV5-4 to TRBJ2-7; TRBD1 is a possible D gene (6 bases). V was cut by 2 bases and J by 3 bases, with 24 bases left in between. Germline V gene data show CDR1 as SGHNT and CDR2 as YYREEE (reference sequence). This CDR3 has 18 residues. Here the CDR3 DNA reads TGTGCCAGCAGCTTCCGGGCAACCAGGACAGTCCCGGGCTACGAGCAGTACTTC. Translation: CASSFRATRTVPGYEQYF.

This chain connects TRBV7-9 to TRBJ2-2, with 12 bases lining up with TRBD2. J gave up 5 bases and V 5 bases, and 9 bases lay outside the gene matches. The CDR3 consists of 17 residues. CDR1 and CDR2 from the germline V gene are SEHNR and FQNEAQ (reference sequence). The CDR3 is CASSVRGLAGKTGELFF. The CDR3 DNA reads as TGTGCCAGCAGCGTCCGGGGACTAGCGGGTAAAACCGGGGAGCTGTTTTTT.

The CDR3 protein is CASSLGTGFRSNEKLFF. CDR3 nucleotide sequence: TGTGCCAGCAGCTTGGGGACAGGGTTCAGATCTAATGAAAAACTGTTTTTT. The chain is built from TRBV5-4 and TRBJ1-4, with 8 bases aligning to TRBD1. Germline loops: CDR1 SGHNT, CDR2 YYREEE (reference sequence). The CDR3 runs to 17 residues. Unmatched junction bases numbered 7, after V lost 0 bases and J lost 3 bases.

The chain carries TRBV6-5 and TRBJ2-2, with no clear D. The CDR3 loop spans 15 amino acids. CDR1 MNHEY and CDR2 SVGAGI come from the germline V gene. V was pared by 3 bases and J by 4 bases, with 12 bases between. CDR3 nucleotide sequence: TGTGCCAGCAGTTATTCCCCAGTGAGCACCGGGGAGCTGTTTTTT. Its protein product is CASSYSPVSTGELFF.

The V call is TRBV28, the J call TRBJ1-1; D gene unclear. Germline CDR1 is MDHEN and CDR2 is SYDVKM. V lost 1 base to trimming and J lost 4 bases, with 4 bases between them. The CDR3 runs 12 residues. The CDR3 DNA sequence: TGTGCCAGCAGTTTATCGAGCACTGAAGCTTTCTTT. Translating gives CASSLSSTEAFF. The complete variable domain, with remaining parts taken from reference TRBV28 and TRBJ1-1, reads DVKVTQSSRYLVKRTGEKVFLECVQDMDHENMFWYRQDPGLGLRLIYFSYDVKMKEKGDIPEGYSVSREKKERFSLILESASTNQTSMYLCASSLSSTEAFFGQGTRLTVV.

V is TRBV25-1 and J is TRBJ2-1; D is uncertain. Trimming shortened V by 4 bases and J by 4 bases, and 11 bases separated the two germline ends. CDR3 length equals 14 residues. The germline V gene has CDR1 MGHDK and CDR2 SYGVNS. The CDR3 region is CASSGQWTYNEQFF. CDR3 sequence (DNA): TGTGCCAGCAGTGGCCAGTGGACGTACAATGAGCAGTTCTTC.

The V gene is TRBV19, the J gene TRBJ1-5, with D hard to call. The germline V gene encodes CDR1 LNHDA and CDR2 SQIVND (reference sequence). V lost 11 bases and J lost 0, with 20 bases in between. This CDR3 has 16 amino acids. The CDR3 DNA reads TGTGCCTCAAAGCTCGACGGGCAACTTAGCAATCAGCCCCAGCATTTT. Its translation: CASKLDGQLSNQPQHF.

The chain uses TRBV11-2 and TRBJ2-7; the D is unclear. This CDR3 region has 15 residues. Germline-derived CDR1 and CDR2 are SGHAT and FQNNGV. Trimming pared 2 bases from V and 6 bases from J, leaving 17 bases between. This CDR3 reads CASSLPFRRIAEQYF. In DNA, the CDR3 is TGTGCCAGCAGCTTACCTTTCAGACGCATCGCCGAGCAGTACTTC.

In its sample, this clone was seen once. The gene calls are TRBV2 and TRBJ1-5, with D tentatively TRBD1 (6 bases). CDR1 and CDR2 from the germline V gene are SNHLY and FYNNEI. This CDR3 comprises 14 residues. V was clipped by 6 bases and J by 9 bases, with 18 bases between them. CDR3 nucleotides: TGTGCCAGCAGCAATACAGGGTATTCGGTGCCCCAGCATTTT. Amino acids: CASSNTGYSVPQHF.

This sequence joins TRBV6-5 and TRBJ2-1; D is perhaps TRBD2 (6 bases). The V gene's germline CDR1 is MNHEY and CDR2 SVGAGI. Trimming cost V 5 bases and J 4 bases, with 15 bases left between them. The CDR3 extends over 15 amino acids. The DNA of the CDR3 is TGTGCCAGCAGTAACTTCGGGGGAGCTTACAATGAGCAGTTCTTC. This translates into CASSNFGGAYNEQFF.

The chain's CDR3 is CASSEASGIGNNEQFF. The CDR3 coding sequence is TGTGCCAGCAGTGAGGCTAGCGGGATTGGGAACAATGAGCAGTTCTTC. The chain carries TRBV6-4 and TRBJ2-1; TRBD2 matches at 9 bases. The CDR3 consists of 16 residues. The V segment lost 3 bases and the J segment 5 bases; nucleotides outside the gene matches: 8. Germline V gene sequence: CDR1 MRHNA, CDR2 SNTAGT.

This chain connects TRBV5-4 to TRBJ1-1; 7 positions match TRBD1. J gave up 4 bases and V 3 bases, and 12 bases lay outside the gene matches. The CDR3 extends over 16 amino acids. The germline V gene has CDR1 SGHNT and CDR2 YYREEE (reference sequence). CDR3 region: CASSSGRGGSGTEAFF. DNA for the CDR3: TGTGCCAGCAGCTCCGGGAGAGGGGGCAGTGGCACTGAAGCTTTCTTT.

This clone was seen only once. This rearrangement joins TRBV9 to TRBJ1-3; TRBD1 agrees at 7 bases. Germline CDR1 reads SGDLS; CDR2 reads YYNGEE. The CDR3 has 14 residues. The ends lost 3 bases at V and 2 bases at J; junction bases unmatched: 2. The CDR3 reads CASSEQGTGNTIYF. CDR3 nucleotide sequence: TGTGCCAGCAGCGAACAGGGGACTGGAAACACCATATATTTT.

The genes are TRBV5-6 and TRBJ1-1, with D possibly matching TRBD1 (6 bases). The CDR3 covers 14 residues. Germline values: CDR1 SGHDT, CDR2 YYEEEE. V dropped 4 bases and J dropped 4 bases, with 14 bases sitting between them. DNA of the CDR3: TGTGCCAGCAGCGTCTTCCAGGGGTTCACTGAAGCTTTCTTT. Its translation: CASSVFQGFTEAFF.

This chain connects TRBV9 to TRBJ2-7; D is uncertain. This CDR3 has 13 residues. Germline V lookup: CDR1 SGDLS, CDR2 YYNGEE. V shed 0 bases and J shed 4 bases, with 8 bases lying between them. The CDR3 DNA reads TGTGCCAGCAGCGTAGGAAGGGAATACGAGCAGTACTTC. Translating gives CASSVGREYEQYF.

The chain links TRBV4-2 to TRBJ2-5, with 7 bases aligning to TRBD2. The CDR3 sequence is 14 residues long. CDR1 is LGHNA and CDR2 is YNFKEQ in the germline V gene. Trimming removed 6 bases from V and 1 base from J; junction bases left unmatched: 5. The CDR3 nucleotides are TGTGCCAGCAGACACAGCGGGGCCCAAGAGACCCAGTACTTC. This translates into CASRHSGAQETQYF.